Following are 29 T cell receptor beta chains from one sample sequenced in a study of control samples from healthy donors and cancer patients. The method was immunoSEQ multiplex PCR; TCRdb's version includes in-frame clones alone and lacks a portion of them. This sample has 60,000 or so clones, with roughly 87% found just once. Sequencing input: blood. The receptor set was obtained from a man aged 50-60 years in good health.

The chain combines TRBV29-1 with TRBJ2-7, with TRBD2 matching over 7 bases. The CDR3 covers 15 residues. Germline V gene data show CDR1 as SQVTM and CDR2 as ANQGSEA. Losses at the gene ends were 5 bases for V and 0 bases for J; bases not matched to a gene: 10. CDR3 residues: CSVLSGGSASYEQYF. In DNA, the CDR3 is TGCAGCGTTCTGTCCGGCGGGAGTGCCTCCTACGAGCAGTACTTC.

J is TRBJ2-1 and V is TRBV18, with no clear D. The V gene's germline CDR1 is KGHSH and CDR2 LQKENI. CDR3 length: 12 residues. V lost 1 base and J lost 6, with 4 bases in between. The CDR3 region has the DNA TGTGCCAGCTCACCACAGTCCAATGAGCAGTTCTTC. The encoded protein is CASSPQSNEQFF.

This chain joins TRBV18 and TRBJ2-5; 8 bases are shared with TRBD1. The ends lost 5 bases at V and 4 bases at J; junction bases unmatched: 9. This CDR3 is 15 amino acids long. CDR1 and CDR2 from the germline V gene are KGHSH and LQKENI. The CDR3 loop reads CASSDRQGWGETQYF. In DNA, the CDR3 is TGTGCCAGCTCAGACCGACAGGGGTGGGGAGAGACCCAGTACTTC.

The CDR3: CATRDTTSYNEQFF. The CDR3 coding sequence is TGTGCCACCAGGGACACAACTTCCTACAATGAGCAGTTCTTC. This sequence joins TRBV10-3 and TRBJ2-1; D is perhaps TRBD1 (6 bases). The ends were cut back, 10 bases at V and 1 base at J, with 14 bases in the middle. The CDR3 loop spans 14 amino acids. CDR1 is ENHRY and CDR2 is SYGVKD in the germline V gene.

V is TRBV6-2 or TRBV6-3 and J is TRBJ2-1; maybe TRBD2 (6 bases). The germline V gene encodes CDR1 MNHEY and CDR2 SVGEGT. This CDR3 comprises 16 residues. Trimming pared 4 bases from V and 2 bases from J, leaving 15 bases between. The CDR3 nucleotides read TGTGCCAGCAGTTTACCGGGACTTCGAACCTACAATGAGCAGTTCTTC. Its translation is CASSLPGLRTYNEQFF.

The chain employs TRBV4-1 and TRBJ2-1; the D gene is possibly TRBD2 (8 bases). CDR1 and CDR2 (germline): MGHRA, YSYEKL. V lost 2 bases, J lost 15 bases, and 17 bases lay in between. The CDR3 runs to 13 residues. In nucleotides, the CDR3 is TGCGCCAGCAGCCAAAAAGCGGGAGAGGGGGCGTTCTTC. This translates into CASSQKAGEGAFF.

This clone was counted once. The J gene is TRBJ2-5, the V gene TRBV18; 11 bases match TRBD2. CDR1 and CDR2 (germline): KGHSH, LQKENI. The length of the CDR3 is 16 residues. Unmatched junction bases numbered 5, after V lost 3 bases and J lost 2 bases. CDR3 sequence reads: CASSPAASGRQETQYF. The CDR3, as DNA: TGTGCCAGCTCACCGGCCGCTAGCGGGAGGCAAGAGACCCAGTACTTC.

The chain joins TRBV30 to TRBJ1-1, with D hard to call. Trimming removed 4 bases from V and 2 bases from J, with 14 bases in between. The germline V gene encodes CDR1 GTSNPN and CDR2 SVGIG (reference sequence). The CDR3 runs to 14 residues. This CDR3 is CAWIRSPDNTEAFF. CDR3 bases: TGTGCCTGGATTAGGTCGCCAGATAACACTGAAGCTTTCTTT.

The chain combines TRBV4-1 with TRBJ2-2; D is perhaps TRBD1 (5 bases). There are 14 residues in the CDR3. Germline V gene data show CDR1 as MGHRA and CDR2 as YSYEKL. Trimming took 0 bases from V and 5 from J, leaving 7 bases between them. The CDR3 DNA reads TGCGCCAGCAGCCAAGATCGGACAACCGGGGAGCTGTTTTTT. Amino acid sequence: CASSQDRTTGELFF.

The rearrangement joins TRBV27 to TRBJ2-3; 7 nucleotides agree with TRBD1. This CDR3 comprises 16 residues. Per the germline V gene, CDR1 is MNHEY and CDR2 is SMNVEV (reference sequence). V shed 6 bases and J 6 bases; nucleotides not matched to a gene: 15. This chain's CDR3 is CASRDHRDSFPDTQYF. The CDR3 coding sequence is TGTGCCAGCAGAGACCACCGGGACAGTTTTCCGGATACGCAGTATTTT.

V gene TRBV19 combines with J gene TRBJ2-1, with D uncertain. This CDR3 comprises 15 residues. V lost 8 bases and J lost 5, with 19 bases in between. CDR1 and CDR2 from the germline V gene are LNHDA and SQIVND (reference sequence). This chain's CDR3 is CASRSQSSFNNEQFF. In nucleotides, the CDR3 is TGTGCCAGTCGATCACAGTCCAGCTTTAACAATGAGCAGTTCTTC.

The chain couples TRBV24-1 to TRBJ2-1; tentative D call: TRBD2 (5 bases). This CDR3 is built from 14 residues. V lost 1 base to trimming and J lost 7 bases, with 10 bases between them. The germline CDR1 and CDR2 sequences are KGHDR and SFDVKD. DNA of the CDR3: TGTGCCACCAGTGATTTAACTAGTTCGAATGAGCAGTTCTTC. Protein product: CATSDLTSSNEQFF.

The genes are TRBV28 and TRBJ1-4, with D possibly TRBD1 on 6 matching bases. This CDR3 has 15 residues. CDR1 and CDR2 (germline): MDHEN, SYDVKM. Trimming stripped 5 bases from V and 8 bases from J, with 18 bases between. The CDR3 nucleotides read TGTGCCAGCAGTCTCCCCGGGGCAGGGGCCGAAAAACTGTTTTTT. This gives the protein CASSLPGAGAEKLFF.

This clone was observed a few times. V is TRBV19 and J is TRBJ2-2, with 11 bases identical to TRBD2. V dropped 6 bases and J dropped 4; count of bases not matched to a gene: 10. The CDR3 is made up of 17 amino acids. CDR1 is LNHDA, CDR2 SQIVND, per germline (reference sequence). The CDR3 loop reads CASRRLAGGMGTGELFF. The DNA for the CDR3 is TGTGCCAGTAGGAGGCTAGCGGGAGGAATGGGCACCGGGGAGCTGTTTTTT.

J is TRBJ1-5 and V is TRBV21-1; the table's D call of TRBD1 was not tested on the DNA. TRBV21-1 is described as a pseudogene. The CDR3 spans 14 residues. Written as DNA, the CDR3 is TGTGCCAGCAGCCCTCACAGGGGGAATCAGCCCCAGCATTTT. Its translation: CASSPHRGNQPQHF.

The V gene is TRBV4-1, the J gene TRBJ2-1, with TRBD2 matching over 8 bases. Per the germline V gene, CDR1 is MGHRA and CDR2 is YSYEKL. The CDR3 consists of 18 residues. After removal of 0 bases from V and 8 bases from J, the junction contained 15 bases not matched to a gene. CDR3 sequence (DNA): TGCGCCAGCAGCCAAGATTACGGGGGTAGCGGGATAACTTATGAGCAGTTCTTC. Residues: CASSQDYGGSGITYEQFF.

The rearrangement uses TRBV21-1 and TRBJ2-7; the table gives TRBD2 as D, unverified against the DNA. TRBV21-1 is annotated as a pseudogene. CDR3 length: 14 residues. The DNA for the CDR3 is TGTGCCAGCAGTTTAGCGGGAGATGGGTACGAGCAGTACTTC. This encodes CASSLAGDGYEQYF.

The chain joins TRBV7-9 to TRBJ2-1; either TRBD1 or TRBD2 may fit D (6 bases each). CDR3 length: 15 amino acids. The germline CDR1 and CDR2 sequences are SEHNR and FQNEAQ (reference sequence). With 5 bases removed from V and 6 bases from J, the gap between germline ends came to 17 bases. The CDR3 DNA is TGTGCCAGCAGCCCCCTAGCGAGGGGGATCAATGAGCAGTTCTTC. Translating it yields CASSPLARGINEQFF.

CDR3: CAWEVISNTEAFF. The CDR3 region has the DNA TGTGCCTGGGAGGTGATTTCAAACACTGAAGCTTTCTTT. The chain has TRBV30 and TRBJ1-1, with unresolved D. The CDR3 runs to 13 residues. Trimming removed 5 bases at V and 2 bases at J, with 12 bases between. CDR1 and CDR2 from the germline V gene are GTSNPN and SVGIG (reference sequence).

The chain employs TRBV9 and TRBJ2-1, with D perhaps TRBD2 (6 bases). Per germline, CDR1 SGDLS and CDR2 YYNGEE. V shed 0 bases and J shed 10 bases, with 23 bases lying between them. The CDR3 totals 17 residues. CDR3 in DNA: TGTGCCAGCAGCGTAGGTAATCCGGGACTCGCTCGGCCGGAGCAGTTCTTC. Translating it yields CASSVGNPGLARPEQFF.

The V call is TRBV27, the J call TRBJ2-1; D uncertain. The CDR3 is 13 amino acids. Germline V CDR1 and CDR2: MNHEY, SMNVEV (reference sequence). V was pared by 4 bases and J by 9 bases, with 13 bases between. In DNA, the CDR3 is TGTGCCAGCAGTTCACACTACGCCGGTGAGCAGTTCTTC. This translates into CASSSHYAGEQFF.

V gene TRBV24-1 combines with J gene TRBJ1-4; D call uncertain. With 4 bases removed from V and 8 bases from J, the gap between germline ends came to 19 bases. The V gene's germline CDR1 is KGHDR and CDR2 SFDVKD. CDR3 length equals 16 residues. The CDR3 DNA reads as TGTGCCACCAGTGACCCCACGGGATTGGAAAAAGAAAAACTGTTTTTT. Translated, it gives CATSDPTGLEKEKLFF.

The genes are TRBV28 and TRBJ2-1; weak D call: TRBD2 (5 bases). The CDR3 totals 16 residues. Trimming removed 7 bases at V and 7 bases at J, with 23 bases between. Germline loops: CDR1 MDHEN, CDR2 SYDVKM. This chain's CDR3 is CASMSVERASPNEQFF. As DNA, the CDR3 is TGTGCCAGCATGAGTGTCGAGAGGGCCTCCCCAAATGAGCAGTTCTTC.

The CDR3 nucleotides are TGTGCCAGCTCACCACTATATTACAATGAGCAGTTCTTC. It yields the protein CASSPLYYNEQFF. V and J are TRBV18 and TRBJ2-1, with D hard to call. Germline-derived CDR1 and CDR2 are KGHSH and LQKENI. Trimming removed 1 base from V and 4 bases from J, with 5 bases in between. CDR3 length: 13 amino acids.

This clone was counted once. The chain links TRBV29-1 to TRBJ2-1; TRBD2 is a possible D gene (6 bases). CDR1 is SQVTM and CDR2 is ANQGSEA in the germline V gene. This CDR3 contains 15 residues. The V gene lost 0 bases and the J gene lost 9 bases, with 18 bases spanning the gap. The CDR3 is CSVEDFTPGVSEQFF. CDR3 bases: TGCAGCGTTGAAGACTTCACTCCGGGAGTCAGTGAGCAGTTCTTC.

V gene TRBV5-1 combines with J gene TRBJ2-2; 8 nucleotides match TRBD2. The ends lost 0 bases at V and 2 bases at J; junction bases unmatched: 6. Germline CDR1 SGHRS, CDR2 YFSETQ. The CDR3 extends over 17 amino acids. The CDR3: CASSLVPSGSNTGELFF. The CDR3 bases are TGCGCCAGCAGCTTGGTGCCTAGCGGGTCCAACACCGGGGAGCTGTTTTTT. Variable domain in full (rest from reference TRBV5-1 and TRBJ2-2): KAGVTQTPRYLIKTRGQQVTLSCSPISGHRSVSWYQQTPGQGLQFLFEYFSETQRNKGNFPGRFSGRQFSNSRSEMNVSTLELGDSALYLCASSLVPSGSNTGELFFGEGSRLTVL.

The CDR3 sequence is CASSLPLGQGRPDTSYNEQFF. CDR3 in DNA: TGTGCCAGCAGTTTACCCCTCGGACAGGGGCGCCCGGACACCTCCTACAATGAGCAGTTCTTC. V is TRBV28 and J is TRBJ2-1; 9 bases match TRBD1. Germline assignment: CDR1 MDHEN and CDR2 SYDVKM. CDR3 length: 21 amino acids. V trimming: 2 bases; J trimming: 0 bases; junction bases outside the gene matches: 17.

This clone has a single count. This sequence joins TRBV7-9 and TRBJ2-7; 7 nucleotides match TRBD1. CDR1 SEHNR and CDR2 FQNEAQ come from the germline V gene (reference sequence). This CDR3 region has 13 residues. V was pared by 3 bases and J by 5 bases, with 4 bases of the junction left unmatched. The CDR3 DNA reads as TGTGCCAGCAGCTTTTTCACAGGGGACGAGCAGTACTTC. This gives the protein CASSFFTGDEQYF.

The chain couples TRBV5-4 to TRBJ2-5, with 13 bases identical to TRBD2. Germline trimming cut 4 bases from V and 5 bases from J; bases unmatched to any gene: 8. This CDR3 comprises 16 residues. CDR1 and CDR2 (germline): SGHNT, YYREEE (reference sequence). The CDR3 DNA is TGTGCCAGCAGCCTTAGGACTAGCGGGAGCCGGGAGACCCAGTACTTC. It specifies CASSLRTSGSRETQYF.